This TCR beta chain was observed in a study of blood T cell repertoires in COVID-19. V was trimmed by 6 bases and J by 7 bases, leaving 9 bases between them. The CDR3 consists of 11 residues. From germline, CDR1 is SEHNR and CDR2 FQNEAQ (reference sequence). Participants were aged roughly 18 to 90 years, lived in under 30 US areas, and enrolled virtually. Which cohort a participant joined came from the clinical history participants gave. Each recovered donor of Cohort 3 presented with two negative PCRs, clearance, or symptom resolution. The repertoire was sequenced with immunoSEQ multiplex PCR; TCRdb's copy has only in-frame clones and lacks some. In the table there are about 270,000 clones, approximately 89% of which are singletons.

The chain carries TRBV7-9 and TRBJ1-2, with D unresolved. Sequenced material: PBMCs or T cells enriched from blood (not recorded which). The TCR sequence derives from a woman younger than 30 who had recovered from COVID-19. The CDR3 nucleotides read TGTGCCAGCAGTCTAGAGGCTGGCTACACCTTC. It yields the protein CASSLEAGYTF.